This T cell receptor beta chain was recorded in a study of blood T cell repertoires in COVID-19. Study information: Italy, Spain and the United States were the sources of the convalescent and acute COVID-19 samples.

The CDR3 sequence is 15 residues long. Per germline, CDR1 SEHNR and CDR2 FQNEAQ (reference sequence). Germline trimming cut 3 bases from V and 3 bases from J; bases unmatched to any gene: 4. Original analysis: Using reference gene primer amplification, nucleated cell counts were estimated. The repertoire was sequenced with immunoSEQ multiplex PCR; TCRdb's copy has only in-frame clones and lacks some. The V and J calls and clone size are taken from that table; D and trimming were inferred from the DNA. The repertoire includes approximately 300,000 clones, roughly 87% of them detected once, and roughly 2.2% sits in the top ten.

The rearrangement uses TRBV7-9 and TRBJ1-4; 7 bases are a match to TRBD1. This sequence originates from a woman aged 50 to 65 who had recovered from COVID-19. The sequencing input was peripheral blood. CDR3 coding DNA: TGTGCCAGCAGCTTGGGTGGGACAGCTAATGAAAAACTGTTTTTT. It translates to CASSLGGTANEKLFF.